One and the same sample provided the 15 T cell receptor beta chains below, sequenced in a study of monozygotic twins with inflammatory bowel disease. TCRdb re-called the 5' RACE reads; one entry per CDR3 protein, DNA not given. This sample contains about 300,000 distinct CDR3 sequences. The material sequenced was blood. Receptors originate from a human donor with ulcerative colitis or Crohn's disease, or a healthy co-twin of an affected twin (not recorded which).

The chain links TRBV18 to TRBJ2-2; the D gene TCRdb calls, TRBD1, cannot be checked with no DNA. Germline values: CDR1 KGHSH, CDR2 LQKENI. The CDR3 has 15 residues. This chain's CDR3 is CASSTDMAVTGELFF.

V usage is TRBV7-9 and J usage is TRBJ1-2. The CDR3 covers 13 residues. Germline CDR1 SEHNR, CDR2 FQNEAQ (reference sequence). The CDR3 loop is CASSFAGSVGYTF.

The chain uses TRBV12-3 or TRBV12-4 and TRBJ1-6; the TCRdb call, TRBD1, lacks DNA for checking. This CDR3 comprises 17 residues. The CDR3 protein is CASSPGQGGMNNSPLHF.

CDR3 amino acids: CATSDLIKGANEQFF. The rearrangement links TRBV24-1 to TRBJ2-1; TCRdb picks TRBD1, but there is no DNA to check that call. This CDR3 contains 15 residues. The germline V gene encodes CDR1 KGHDR and CDR2 SFDVKD.

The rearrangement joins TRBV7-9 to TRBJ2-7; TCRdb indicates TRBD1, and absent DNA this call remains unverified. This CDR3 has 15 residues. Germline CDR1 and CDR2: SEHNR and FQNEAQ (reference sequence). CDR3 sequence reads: CASSRPTGASYEQYF.

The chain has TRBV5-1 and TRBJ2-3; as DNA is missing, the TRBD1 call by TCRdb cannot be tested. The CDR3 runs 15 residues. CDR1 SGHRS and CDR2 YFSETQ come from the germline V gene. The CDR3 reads CASSTQGAETDTQYF.

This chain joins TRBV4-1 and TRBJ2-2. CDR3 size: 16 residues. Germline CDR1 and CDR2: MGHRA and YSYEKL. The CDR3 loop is CASSQRQDLNTGELFF.

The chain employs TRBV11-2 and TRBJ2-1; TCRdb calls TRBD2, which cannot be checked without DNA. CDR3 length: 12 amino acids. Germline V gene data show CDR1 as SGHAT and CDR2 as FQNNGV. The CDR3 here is CASSSKRDEQFF.

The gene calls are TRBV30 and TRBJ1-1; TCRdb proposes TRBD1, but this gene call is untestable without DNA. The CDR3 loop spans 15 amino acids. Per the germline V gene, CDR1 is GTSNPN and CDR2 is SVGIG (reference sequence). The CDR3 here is CAWSVGHLTNTEAFF.

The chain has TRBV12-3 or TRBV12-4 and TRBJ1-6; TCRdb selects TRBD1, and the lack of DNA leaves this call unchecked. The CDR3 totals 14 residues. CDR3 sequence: CASARQGPNSPLHF.

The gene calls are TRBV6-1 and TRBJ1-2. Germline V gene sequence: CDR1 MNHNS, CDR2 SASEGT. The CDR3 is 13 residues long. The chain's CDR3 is CASSGGVNYGYTF.

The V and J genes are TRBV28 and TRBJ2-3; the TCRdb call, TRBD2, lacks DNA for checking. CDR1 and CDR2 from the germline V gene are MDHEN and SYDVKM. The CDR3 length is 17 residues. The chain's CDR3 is CASSPLPPGGLADTQYF. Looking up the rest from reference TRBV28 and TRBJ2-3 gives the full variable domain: DVKVTQSSRYLVKRTGEKVFLECVQDMDHENMFWYRQDPGLGLRLIYFSYDVKMKEKGDIPEGYSVSREKKERFSLILESASTNQTSMYLCASSPLPPGGLADTQYFGPGTRLTVL.

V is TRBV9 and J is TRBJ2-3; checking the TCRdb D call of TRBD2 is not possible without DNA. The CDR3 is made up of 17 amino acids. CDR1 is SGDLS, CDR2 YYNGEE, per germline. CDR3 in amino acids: CASSWTSGGLITDTQYF.

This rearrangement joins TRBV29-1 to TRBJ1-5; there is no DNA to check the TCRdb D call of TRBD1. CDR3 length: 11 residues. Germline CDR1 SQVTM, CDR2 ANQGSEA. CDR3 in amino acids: CSGGDRGAQHF.

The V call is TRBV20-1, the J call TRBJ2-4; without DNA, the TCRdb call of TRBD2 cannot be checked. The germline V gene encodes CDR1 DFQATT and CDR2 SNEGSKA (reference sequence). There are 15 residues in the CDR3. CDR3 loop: CSAPRGGMDKNIQYF.